This T cell receptor (beta chain) appears in the sequencing data of a study of T cell responses to AZD1222 COVID-19 vaccine. The overall study: Pooled together were second doses at about 4 or about 12 weeks. Whole-study results and caveats: Donors were mostly white British, more females; clonal diversity possibly underestimated. Repertoire sampling was restricted to post-peak T cell response timepoints. Along spike, vaccine-associated CD4 TCRs were found throughout, with dominance at 160-218 and 743-854.

V was pared by 2 bases and J by 2 bases, with 12 bases between. Germline V gene sequence: CDR1 SGHRS, CDR2 YFSETQ. This CDR3 contains 15 residues. On this clone itself: The target antigen is unknown. This specimen includes other DNA sequences encoding the same CDR3.

Measured with immunoSEQ multiplex PCR; TCRdb has only the in-frame clones, and not every one. Of roughly 100,000 clones listed, around 80% are singletons. J is TRBJ2-3 and V is TRBV5-1; the D gene could be TRBD1 or TRBD2 (5 bases each). The sequencing here drew on peripheral blood, taken on day 0 of AZD1222 vaccination. This receptor was obtained from an adult in good health. As DNA, the CDR3 is TGCGCCAGCAGCTTACGAGGGGTCCTCACAGATACGCAGTATTTT. Protein sequence: CASSLRGVLTDTQYF.